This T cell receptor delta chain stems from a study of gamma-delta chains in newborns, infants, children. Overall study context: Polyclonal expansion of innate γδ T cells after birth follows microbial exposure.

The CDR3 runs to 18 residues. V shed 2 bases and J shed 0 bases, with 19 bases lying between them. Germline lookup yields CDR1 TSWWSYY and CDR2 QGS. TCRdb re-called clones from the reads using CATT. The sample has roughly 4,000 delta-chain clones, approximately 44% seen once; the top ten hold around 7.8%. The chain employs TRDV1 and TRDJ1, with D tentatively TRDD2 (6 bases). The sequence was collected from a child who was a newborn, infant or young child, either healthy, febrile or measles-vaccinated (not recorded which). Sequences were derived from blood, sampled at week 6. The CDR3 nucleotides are TGTGCTCTTGGGGAATCCTACACTGAGGACTCGTACACCGATAAACTCATCTTT. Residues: CALGESYTEDSYTDKLIF.